This TCR beta chain was sequenced in a study of regulatory T cells in long-lasting Graves disease. For the study at large: Patients with new Graves' disease had used antithyroid drugs below 3 months. Regarding the study as a whole: Among samples with persistent disease, TRBV28, TRBJ1-2 and TRBJ2-5 were favored. Comparison showed that persistent patients shared more public clonotypes (about 2,700) than new patients (roughly 970).

The trim removed 5 bases at V and 5 bases at J, leaving 3 bases unmatched. CDR3 size: 12 residues. In germline, CDR1 is DFQATT, CDR2 SNEGSKA (reference sequence). This clonotype was recorded at least ten times. Its antigen is still unknown. Regarding time point: newly diagnosed GD, antithyroid drugs for less than 3 months. Making the TCR library involved RNA that had been extracted from PBMCs. Sequencing libraries for TCR beta were prepared with iRepertoire HTBI primers and Arm-PCR of CDR3 regions. TCRdb processed the multiplex PCR reads anew with MiXCR; each CDR3 protein has one entry. Here the sample spans 350,000 to 400,000 distinct CDR3 sequences, 15% to 17% being singletons.

The sequencing used peripheral blood mononuclear cells (PBMCs), collected at new diagnosis, from a patient treated with antithyroid drugs. The receptor was isolated from a female donor with Graves disease. The chain is built from TRBV20-1 and TRBJ2-5, with 9 bases aligning to TRBD2. In nucleotides, the CDR3 is TGCAGTGCTTTAGCGGGAGTGGAGACCCAGTACTTC. This encodes CSALAGVETQYF.